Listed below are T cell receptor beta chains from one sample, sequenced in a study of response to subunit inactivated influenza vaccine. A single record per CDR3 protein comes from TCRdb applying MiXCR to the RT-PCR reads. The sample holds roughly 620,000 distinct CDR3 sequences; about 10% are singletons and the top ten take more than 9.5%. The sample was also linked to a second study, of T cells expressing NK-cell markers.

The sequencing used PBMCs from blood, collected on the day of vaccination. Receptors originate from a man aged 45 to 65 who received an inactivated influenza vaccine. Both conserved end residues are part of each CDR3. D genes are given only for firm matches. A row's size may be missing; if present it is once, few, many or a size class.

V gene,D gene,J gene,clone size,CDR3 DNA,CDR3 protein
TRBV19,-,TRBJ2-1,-,TGTGCCAGTAGTAACGGACCCAATAACAATGAGCAGTTCTTC,CASSNGPNNNEQFF
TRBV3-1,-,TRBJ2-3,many,TGTGCCAGCAGCCAACTAGGAGTTGATACGCAGTATTTT,CASSQLGVDTQYF
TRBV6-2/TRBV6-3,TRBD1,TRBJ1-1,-,TGTGCCAGCAGTTACTCGCCTGGACAGGGTATGAACACTGAAGCTTTCTTT,CASSYSPGQGMNTEAFF
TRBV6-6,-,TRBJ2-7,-,TGTGCCAGCAGGCCGGGACTCTCCTACGAGCAGTACTTC,CASRPGLSYEQYF
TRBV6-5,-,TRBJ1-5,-,TGTGCCAGCAGTCCGACAGGATGGGGCAATCAGCCCCAGCATTTT,CASSPTGWGNQPQHF
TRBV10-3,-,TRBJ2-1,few,TGTGCCATCAGTGAGGAACTAGCTAACTCCTACAATGAGCAGTTCTTC,CAISEELANSYNEQFF
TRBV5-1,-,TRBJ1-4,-,TGCGCCAGCAGTCCTTGGGACGCCCGCCAGCGGGAAAAACTGTTTTTT,CASSPWDARQREKLFF
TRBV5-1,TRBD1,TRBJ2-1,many,TGTGCCAGCAGTTGGGACAGCTACAATGAGCAGTTCTTC,CASSWDSYNEQFF
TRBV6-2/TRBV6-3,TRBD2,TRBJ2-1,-,TGTGCCAGCAGGGATATAGCGGGACCCTACAATGAGCAGTTCTTC,CASRDIAGPYNEQFF
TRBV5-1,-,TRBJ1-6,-,TGCGCCAGCAGAGTTGAGAATTCACCCCTCCACTTT,CASRVENSPLHF
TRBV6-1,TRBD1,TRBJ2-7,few,TGTGCCAGCGCCCGAAGCACAGGGGCCTCCTACGAGCAGTACTTC,CASARSTGASYEQYF
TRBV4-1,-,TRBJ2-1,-,TGCGCCAGCAAAGAAGGGGCAGCACTAGCCTCCGATGAGCAGTTCTTC,CASKEGAALASDEQFF
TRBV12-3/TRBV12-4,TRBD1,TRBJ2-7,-,TGTGCCAGCAGCCTAGACAGGGGGCGAGACGAGCAGTACTTC,CASSLDRGRDEQYF
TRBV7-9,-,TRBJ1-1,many,TGTGCCAGCAGCTTAGGCGGCCTTGAAGCTTTCTTT,CASSLGGLEAFF
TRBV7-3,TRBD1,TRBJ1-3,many,TGTGCCAGCAGCTCGACAGGGGTTGGAAACACCATATATTTT,CASSSTGVGNTIYF
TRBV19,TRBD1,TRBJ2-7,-,TGTGCCAGTAGTTCTTCCGGGACAGGGGGCAGCGAGCAGTACTTC,CASSSSGTGGSEQYF
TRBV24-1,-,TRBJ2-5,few,TGTGCCACCAGTGATTTCGGGCAGGGAGGGGGAGAGACCCAGTACTTC,CATSDFGQGGGETQYF
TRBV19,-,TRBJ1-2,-,TGTGCCAGTAGACAACAGGGAAGGCTCTATGGCTACACCTTC,CASRQQGRLYGYTF
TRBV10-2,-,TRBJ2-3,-,TGCGCCAGCAGCTCGGAACAGAGACGCACAGATACGCAGTATTTT,CASSSEQRRTDTQYF
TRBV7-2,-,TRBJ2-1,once,TGTGCCAGCAGCTTACAACGGGGGCCCAATGAGCAGTTCTTC,CASSLQRGPNEQFF
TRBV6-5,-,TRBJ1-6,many,TGTGCCAGCAGTTACGCCGGGACGGGCGGAGGTTCACCCCTCCACTTT,CASSYAGTGGGSPLHF
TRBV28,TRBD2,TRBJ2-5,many,TGTGCCAGCAGCCCCGGGCTAGCGGGGAGAGAGACCCAGTACTTC,CASSPGLAGRETQYF
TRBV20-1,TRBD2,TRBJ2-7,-,TGCAGTGCCTCACGGCGGGGGAGTGGAGTATACGAGCAGTACTTC,CSASRRGSGVYEQYF
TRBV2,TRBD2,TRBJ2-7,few,TGTGCCAGCAGTGTAGGGAGGGGAGTATACGAGCAGTACTTC,CASSVGRGVYEQYF
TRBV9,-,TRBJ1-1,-,TGTGCCAGCAGCGCTAGGGGCAGGGGCACTGAAGCTTTCTTT,CASSARGRGTEAFF
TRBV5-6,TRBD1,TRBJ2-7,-,TGTGCCAGCAGCTTAACAGGGGAAGCCTACGAGCAGTACTTC,CASSLTGEAYEQYF
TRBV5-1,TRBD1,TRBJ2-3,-,TGCGCCAGCAGCCTCAGAGGGATAGGACAGGGGATCCCAGATACGCAGTATTTT,CASSLRGIGQGIPDTQYF
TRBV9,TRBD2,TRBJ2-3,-,TGTGCCAGCAGCGGAATAGCGGGGAACCGGTATACGCAGTATTTT,CASSGIAGNRYTQYF
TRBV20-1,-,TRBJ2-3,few,TGCAGTGCTAGAGATGGACTAGATACGCAGTATTTT,CSARDGLDTQYF
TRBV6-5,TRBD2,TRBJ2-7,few,TGTGCCAGCAGTTACTCTTGGCTAGCGGCCCCCTACGAGCAGTACTTC,CASSYSWLAAPYEQYF
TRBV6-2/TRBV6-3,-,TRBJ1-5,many,TGTGCCAGCAGCTTAGGGGGGATAAATCAGCCCCAGCATTTT,CASSLGGINQPQHF
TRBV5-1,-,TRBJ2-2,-,TGCGCCAGCAGTGAGGGAGGTAACACCGGGGAGCTGTTTTTT,CASSEGGNTGELFF
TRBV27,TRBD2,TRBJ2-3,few,TGTGCCCGCACAATTCTAGCGGTGGGATCAGATACGCAGTATTTT,CARTILAVGSDTQYF
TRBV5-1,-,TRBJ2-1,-,TGCGCCAGCAGCTTGGTTTTCGGGGTAACCTACAATGAGCAGTTCTTC,CASSLVFGVTYNEQFF
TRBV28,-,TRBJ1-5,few,TGTGCCAGCAGTTCCCCGGACAACTATCAGCCCCAGCATTTT,CASSSPDNYQPQHF
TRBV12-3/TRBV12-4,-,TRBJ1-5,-,TGTGCCAGCAGTTTAGGGGCAGGGTTCAACCAGCCCCAGCATTTT,CASSLGAGFNQPQHF
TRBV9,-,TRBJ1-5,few,TGTGCCAGCAGCGTAGACCCGGACAGCGATCAGCCCCAGCATTTT,CASSVDPDSDQPQHF
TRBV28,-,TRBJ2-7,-,TGTGCCAGCAGACACAGTAGCTCCTACGAGCAGTACTTC,CASRHSSSYEQYF
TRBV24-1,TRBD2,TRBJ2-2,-,TGTGCCACCAGTGCTCGACTAGCGAGGAACACCGGGGAGCTGTTTTTT,CATSARLARNTGELFF
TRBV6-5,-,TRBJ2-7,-,TGTGCCAGCAAACTAGCCCTAGGGGAGCAGTACTTC,CASKLALGEQYF
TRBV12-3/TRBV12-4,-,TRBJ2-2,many,TGTGCCAGCACCCGCGGAGGGCTTACCGGGGAGCTGTTTTTT,CASTRGGLTGELFF
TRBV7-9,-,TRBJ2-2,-,TGTGCCAGCAGCTTATATGCTAGGAACACCGGGGAGCTGTTTTTT,CASSLYARNTGELFF
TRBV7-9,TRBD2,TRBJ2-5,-,TGTGCCAGCAGCCCCCGCGGGGGGGATCAAGAGACCCAGTACTTC,CASSPRGGDQETQYF
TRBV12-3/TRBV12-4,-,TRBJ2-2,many,TGTGCCAGCAGTTTGGATGGGACGGTGAACACCGGGGAGCTGTTTTTT,CASSLDGTVNTGELFF
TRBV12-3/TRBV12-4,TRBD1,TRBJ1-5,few,TGTGCCAGCAGTTTAGTTTGGACAGGGGGTGGCAATCAGCCCCAGCATTTT,CASSLVWTGGGNQPQHF
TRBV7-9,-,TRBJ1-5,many,TGTGCCAGCAGCCCCGGACGGGCTGGTGAGCCCCAGCATTTT,CASSPGRAGEPQHF
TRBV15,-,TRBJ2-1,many,TGTGCCACCAGTTCTCCGAGTAGAAGTATTCTCGATGAGCAGTTCTTC,CATSSPSRSILDEQFF
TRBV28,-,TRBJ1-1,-,TGTGCCAGTGCGAACACTGAAGCTTTCTTT,CASANTEAFF
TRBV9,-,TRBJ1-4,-,TGTGCCAGCAGCTCTCCGGACATTTTTTTAAATGAAAAACTGTTTTTT,CASSSPDIFLNEKLFF
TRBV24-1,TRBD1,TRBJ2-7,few,TGTGCCACCAGTGAACGACAGGGTTACCTTAGCTCCTACGAGCAGTACTTC,CATSERQGYLSSYEQYF
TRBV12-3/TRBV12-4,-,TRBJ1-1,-,TGTGCCAGCAGTTCCGACAGAATGAACACTGAAGCTTTCTTT,CASSSDRMNTEAFF
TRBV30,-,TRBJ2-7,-,TGTGCCTGGAGTGTTGGCGGGGCCGCCTACGAGCAGTACTTC,CAWSVGGAAYEQYF
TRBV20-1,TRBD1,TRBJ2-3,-,TGCAGTGCGACTACAGGGGGCTTCGCAGATACGCAGTATTTT,CSATTGGFADTQYF
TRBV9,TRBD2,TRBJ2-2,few,TGTGCCAGCAGCACACATCAGCGGGAGGGCCGCACCGGGGAGCTGTTTTTT,CASSTHQREGRTGELFF
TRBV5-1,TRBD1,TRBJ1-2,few,TGCGCCAGCAGCAGACCGACAGGGGGCGATGGCTACACCTTC,CASSRPTGGDGYTF
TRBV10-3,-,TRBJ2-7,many,TGTGCCATCAGTGGTCACAGATTCTACGAGCAGTACTTC,CAISGHRFYEQYF
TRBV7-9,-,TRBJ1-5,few,TGTGCCAGCAGCCTTACTGCCTCGCCCCAGCATTTT,CASSLTASPQHF
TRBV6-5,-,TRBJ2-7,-,TGTGCCAGCAGTTACTCGAGACGTCGCCCCCCCTACGAGCAGTACTTC,CASSYSRRRPPYEQYF